This T cell receptor beta chain stems from a study of beta chain features in type 1 diabetes. Notes on the study in general: Among patients with Type 1 diabetes, TCRB CDR3s were moderately but significantly shorter in every one of the four CD4+ subsets. The VDJ junctions of type 1 diabetes patients carried fewer insertions and more deletions.

Investigators reverse transcribed all isolated RNA, so they sequenced expressed TCRB transcripts. Here immunoSEQ multiplex PCR was the method, and the copy in TCRdb shows in-frame clones only, minus some. The data hold 150,000 to 200,000 clones, with 7% to 9.5% observed a single time. The CDR3 is 14 amino acids. Trimming took 2 bases from V and 6 from J; bases not matched to a gene: 5. Germline CDR1 and CDR2: SGDLS and YYNGEE. Regarding this clone: Its cognate antigen is unknown.

Every donor had blood drawn once into heparin, around 120 mL on average. This TCR derives from a woman aged 25 to 39 with type 1 diabetes. The specimen was central memory CD4+ T cells from blood. The gene calls are TRBV9 and TRBJ2-7; 10 nucleotides match TRBD1. The CDR3 is CASSVGTGEGEQYF. The CDR3 nucleotides read TGTGCCAGCAGCGTTGGGACAGGGGAGGGCGAGCAGTACTTC.